These T cell receptor beta chains were read from a single sample in a study of T-cell reconstitution after alpha-beta-depleted transplantation in children. TCRdb re-called the PCR reads through MiXCR, storing one row per CDR3 protein. Seen here are approximately 400,000 distinct CDR3 sequences, about 17% observed once, and the top ten hold approximately 29%. The sample here was PBMCs, mostly from graft donor cells, taken 360 days after TCRalphabeta/CD19-depleted stem cell transplant. These receptor sequences come from a boy under two years old who had a stem cell transplant for Wiskott-Aldrich syndrome, so the T cells may come from the graft donor. Each CDR3 is given with its conserved first and last residue. Fields, in order: V gene, D gene, J gene, CDR3 protein. The D gene is left open where the match is weak.

v_gene: TRBV15
d_gene: .
j_gene: TRBJ2-7
CDR3aa: CATSRDRSAEQYF

v_gene: TRBV10-2
d_gene: TRBD1
j_gene: TRBJ2-2
CDR3aa: CASNGQGMGELFF

v_gene: TRBV7-9
d_gene: .
j_gene: TRBJ2-7
CDR3aa: CASSLAGGRSSEQYF

v_gene: TRBV24-1
d_gene: .
j_gene: TRBJ2-7
CDR3aa: CATSTPTRMESYEQYF

v_gene: TRBV9
d_gene: TRBD2
j_gene: TRBJ2-1
CDR3aa: CASSKTTGTSGRVYNEQFF

v_gene: TRBV20-1
d_gene: .
j_gene: TRBJ2-7
CDR3aa: CSARDRAGSYEQYF

v_gene: TRBV27
d_gene: TRBD2
j_gene: TRBJ2-3
CDR3aa: CASSHPGLAGDRDTQYF

v_gene: TRBV5-1
d_gene: TRBD2
j_gene: TRBJ2-1
CDR3aa: CASSVGVAGGLLTGEQFF

v_gene: TRBV18
d_gene: .
j_gene: TRBJ2-2
CDR3aa: CASSPRGTNTGELFF

v_gene: TRBV11-2
d_gene: TRBD1
j_gene: TRBJ1-1
CDR3aa: CASSLGDRMNTEAFF

v_gene: TRBV28
d_gene: TRBD2
j_gene: TRBJ2-3
CDR3aa: CASRTSGLAGGRTDTQYF

v_gene: TRBV12-3/TRBV12-4
d_gene: .
j_gene: TRBJ2-7
CDR3aa: CASSHLQRSYEQYF

v_gene: TRBV12-3/TRBV12-4
d_gene: .
j_gene: TRBJ2-7
CDR3aa: CASSLIVYEQYF

v_gene: TRBV6-1
d_gene: .
j_gene: TRBJ2-7
CDR3aa: CASRISGKGRYEQYF

v_gene: TRBV10-3
d_gene: TRBD1
j_gene: TRBJ2-5
CDR3aa: CAISRQGQETQYF

v_gene: TRBV6-1
d_gene: .
j_gene: TRBJ2-1
CDR3aa: CASSTDREAALPYNEQFF

v_gene: TRBV6-5
d_gene: .
j_gene: TRBJ2-7
CDR3aa: CASSYSRSPSYEQYF

v_gene: TRBV4-1
d_gene: .
j_gene: TRBJ1-1
CDR3aa: CASSQERGVNTEAFF

v_gene: TRBV7-6
d_gene: TRBD1
j_gene: TRBJ2-7
CDR3aa: CASSGQGSYEQYF

v_gene: TRBV11-3
d_gene: .
j_gene: TRBJ2-1
CDR3aa: CASSGGTVHNEQFF

v_gene: TRBV12-3/TRBV12-4
d_gene: .
j_gene: TRBJ1-5
CDR3aa: CASSFSPNQPQHF

v_gene: TRBV12-3/TRBV12-4
d_gene: TRBD1
j_gene: TRBJ2-7
CDR3aa: CASSPRTGGPYEQYF

v_gene: TRBV11-2
d_gene: .
j_gene: TRBJ2-2
CDR3aa: CASSKMGSTGELFF

v_gene: TRBV7-2
d_gene: .
j_gene: TRBJ2-1
CDR3aa: CASSSPGRSDSYNEQFF

v_gene: TRBV7-2
d_gene: .
j_gene: TRBJ2-7
CDR3aa: CASSPRRGQTYEQYF

v_gene: TRBV5-1
d_gene: .
j_gene: TRBJ2-2
CDR3aa: CASSLEGLDTGELFF

v_gene: TRBV6-2/TRBV6-3
d_gene: .
j_gene: TRBJ1-2
CDR3aa: CASSPLTINYGYTF

v_gene: TRBV5-1
d_gene: .
j_gene: TRBJ2-5
CDR3aa: CASSLGLVEIQETQYF

v_gene: TRBV20-1
d_gene: TRBD2
j_gene: TRBJ2-3
CDR3aa: CSARGPPGGLTDTQYF

v_gene: TRBV28
d_gene: .
j_gene: TRBJ1-2
CDR3aa: CASSPVGGEDYGYTF

v_gene: TRBV9
d_gene: TRBD1
j_gene: TRBJ2-5
CDR3aa: CASSLRTGGKGETQYF

v_gene: TRBV29-1
d_gene: .
j_gene: TRBJ2-1
CDR3aa: CSVEGRISRDNEQFF

v_gene: TRBV10-3
d_gene: TRBD1
j_gene: TRBJ2-7
CDR3aa: CAISSPDRENFYEQYF

v_gene: TRBV6-1
d_gene: .
j_gene: TRBJ2-1
CDR3aa: CASIRMSSYNEQFF

v_gene: TRBV27
d_gene: TRBD2
j_gene: TRBJ2-5
CDR3aa: CASSLLPSGGQETQYF

v_gene: TRBV11-2
d_gene: .
j_gene: TRBJ2-2
CDR3aa: CASRRIGQLNTGELFF

v_gene: TRBV5-1
d_gene: TRBD1
j_gene: TRBJ1-2
CDR3aa: CASSSTGTGVYGYTF

v_gene: TRBV11-2
d_gene: .
j_gene: TRBJ2-3
CDR3aa: CASSLEPGWPVTADTQYF

v_gene: TRBV11-2
d_gene: TRBD1
j_gene: TRBJ2-2
CDR3aa: CASSLGYRGTGELFF

v_gene: TRBV10-3
d_gene: TRBD1
j_gene: TRBJ2-3
CDR3aa: CAIAGQATDTQYF

v_gene: TRBV12-3/TRBV12-4
d_gene: .
j_gene: TRBJ2-3
CDR3aa: CASKASFLGPTDTQYF

v_gene: TRBV10-3
d_gene: TRBD1
j_gene: TRBJ2-3
CDR3aa: CAIRTGEEDTQYF

v_gene: TRBV10-3
d_gene: .
j_gene: TRBJ2-7
CDR3aa: CAISGQGTYEQYF

v_gene: TRBV12-3/TRBV12-4
d_gene: TRBD1
j_gene: TRBJ2-7
CDR3aa: CASRWTGQFSYEQYF

v_gene: TRBV12-3/TRBV12-4
d_gene: .
j_gene: TRBJ2-1
CDR3aa: CASSSRFVGEQFF

v_gene: TRBV6-5
d_gene: TRBD2
j_gene: TRBJ2-3
CDR3aa: CASSYPTSGSLTDTQYF

v_gene: TRBV7-9
d_gene: .
j_gene: TRBJ2-1
CDR3aa: CASSLGTEQFF

v_gene: TRBV18
d_gene: .
j_gene: TRBJ2-7
CDR3aa: CASSPRPGDYEQYF

v_gene: TRBV7-9
d_gene: .
j_gene: TRBJ2-1
CDR3aa: CASSSPTRGDEQFF